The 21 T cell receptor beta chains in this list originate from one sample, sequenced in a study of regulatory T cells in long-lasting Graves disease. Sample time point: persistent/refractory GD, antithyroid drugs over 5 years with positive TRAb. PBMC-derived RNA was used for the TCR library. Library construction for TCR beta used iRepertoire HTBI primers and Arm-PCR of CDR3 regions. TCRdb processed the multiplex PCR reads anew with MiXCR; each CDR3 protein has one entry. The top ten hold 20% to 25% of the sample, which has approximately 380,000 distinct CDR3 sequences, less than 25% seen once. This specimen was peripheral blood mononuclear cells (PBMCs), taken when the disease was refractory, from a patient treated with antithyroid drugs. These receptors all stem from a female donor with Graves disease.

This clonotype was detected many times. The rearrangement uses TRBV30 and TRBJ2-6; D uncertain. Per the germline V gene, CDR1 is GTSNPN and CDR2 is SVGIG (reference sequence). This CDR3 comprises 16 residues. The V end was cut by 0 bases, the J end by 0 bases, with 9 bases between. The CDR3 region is CAWSVPWDSGANVLTF. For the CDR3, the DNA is TGTGCCTGGAGTGTGCCCTGGGACTCTGGGGCCAACGTCCTGACTTTC.

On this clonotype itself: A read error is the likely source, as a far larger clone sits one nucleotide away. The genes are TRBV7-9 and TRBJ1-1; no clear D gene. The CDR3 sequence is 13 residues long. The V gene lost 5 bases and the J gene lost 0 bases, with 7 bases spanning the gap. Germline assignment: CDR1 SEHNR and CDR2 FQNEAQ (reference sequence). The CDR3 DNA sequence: TGTGCCAGCAGCGTCAGGATGAACACTGAAGCTTTCTTT. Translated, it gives CASSVRMNTEAFF. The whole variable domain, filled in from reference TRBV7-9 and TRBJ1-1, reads DTGVSQNPRHKITKRGQNVTFRCDPISEHNRLYWYRQTLGQGPEFLTYFQNEAQLEKSRLLSDRFSAERPKGSFSTLEIQRTEQGDSAMYLCASSVRMNTEAFFGQGTRLTVV.

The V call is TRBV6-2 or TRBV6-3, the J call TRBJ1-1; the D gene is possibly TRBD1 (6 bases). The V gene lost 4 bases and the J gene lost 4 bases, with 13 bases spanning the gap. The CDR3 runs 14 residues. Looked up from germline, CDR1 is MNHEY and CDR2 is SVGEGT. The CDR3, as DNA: TGTGCCAGCAGTTTTTGGGGGCCAACCACTGAAGCTTTCTTT. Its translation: CASSFWGPTTEAFF.

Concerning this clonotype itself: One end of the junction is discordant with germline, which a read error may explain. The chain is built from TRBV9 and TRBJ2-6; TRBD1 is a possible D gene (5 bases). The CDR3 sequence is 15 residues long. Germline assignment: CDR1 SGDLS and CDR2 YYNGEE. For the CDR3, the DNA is TGTGCCAGCAGCGTAGGTGGCTCTGGGGCCTACGTCCTGACTTTC. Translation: CASSVGGSGAYVLTF.

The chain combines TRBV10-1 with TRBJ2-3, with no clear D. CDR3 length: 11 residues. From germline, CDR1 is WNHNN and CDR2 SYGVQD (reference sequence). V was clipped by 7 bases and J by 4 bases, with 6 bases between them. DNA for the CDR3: TGCGCCAGCACTAAAGCAGATACGCAGTATTTT. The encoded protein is CASTKADTQYF.

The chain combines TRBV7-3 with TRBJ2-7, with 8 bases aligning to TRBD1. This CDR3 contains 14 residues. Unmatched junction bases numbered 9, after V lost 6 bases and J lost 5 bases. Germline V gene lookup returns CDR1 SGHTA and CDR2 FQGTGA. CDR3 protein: CASSLQGGRDEQYF. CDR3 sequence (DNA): TGTGCCAGCAGTCTACAGGGGGGTCGGGACGAGCAGTACTTC. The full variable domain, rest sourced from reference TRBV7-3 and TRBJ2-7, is GAGVSQTPSNKVTEKGKYVELRCDPISGHTALYWYRQSLGQGPEFLIYFQGTGAADDSGLPNDRFFAVRPEGSVSTLKIQRTERGDSAVYLCASSLQGGRDEQYFGPGTRLTVT.

The CDR3 protein is CASSLGTAGDTEAFF. The DNA for the CDR3 is TGTGCCAGCAGCTTAGGGACAGCCGGGGACACTGAAGCTTTCTTT. The chain combines TRBV7-9 with TRBJ1-1, with D possibly matching TRBD1 (6 bases). Germline loops: CDR1 SEHNR, CDR2 FQNEAQ (reference sequence). The CDR3 has 15 amino acids. V dropped 1 base and J dropped 3 bases, with 12 bases sitting between them.

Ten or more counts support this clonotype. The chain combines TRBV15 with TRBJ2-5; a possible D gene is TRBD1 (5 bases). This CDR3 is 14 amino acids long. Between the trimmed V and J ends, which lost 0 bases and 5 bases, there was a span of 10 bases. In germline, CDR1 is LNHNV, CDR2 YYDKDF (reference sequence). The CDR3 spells CATSREGVWETQYF. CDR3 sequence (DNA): TGTGCCACCAGCAGAGAAGGGGTTTGGGAGACCCAGTACTTC.

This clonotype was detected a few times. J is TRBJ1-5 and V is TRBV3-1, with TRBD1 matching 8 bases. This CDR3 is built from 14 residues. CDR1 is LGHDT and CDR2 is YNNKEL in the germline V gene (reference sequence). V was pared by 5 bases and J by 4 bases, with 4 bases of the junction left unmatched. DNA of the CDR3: TGTGCCAGCAGCGCGGACAGGGAGAATCAGCCCCAGCATTTT. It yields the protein CASSADRENQPQHF.

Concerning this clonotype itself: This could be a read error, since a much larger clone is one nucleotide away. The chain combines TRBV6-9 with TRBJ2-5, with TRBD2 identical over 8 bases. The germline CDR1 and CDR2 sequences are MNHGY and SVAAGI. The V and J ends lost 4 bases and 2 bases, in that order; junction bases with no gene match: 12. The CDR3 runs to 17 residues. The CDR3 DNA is TGTGCCAGCAGTTCCACCTCGTGGCGGGAGGCACAAGAGACCCAGTACTTC. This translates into CASSSTSWREAQETQYF.

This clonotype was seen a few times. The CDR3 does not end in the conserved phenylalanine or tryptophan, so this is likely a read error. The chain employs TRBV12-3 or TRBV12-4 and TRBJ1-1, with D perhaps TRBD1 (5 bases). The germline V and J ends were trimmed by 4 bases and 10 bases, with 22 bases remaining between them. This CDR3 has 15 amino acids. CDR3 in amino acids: CASSYQPTSQGAAFL. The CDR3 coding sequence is TGTGCCAGCAGTTACCAACCGACGTCGCAGGGCGCAGCTTTCCTT.

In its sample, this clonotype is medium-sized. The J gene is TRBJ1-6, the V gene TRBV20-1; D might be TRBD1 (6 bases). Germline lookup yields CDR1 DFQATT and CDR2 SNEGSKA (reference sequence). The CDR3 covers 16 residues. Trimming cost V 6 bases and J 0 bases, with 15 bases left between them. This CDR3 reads CSALGQQSSYNSPLHF. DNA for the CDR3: TGCAGTGCCCTCGGACAGCAGAGCTCCTATAATTCACCCCTCCACTTT.

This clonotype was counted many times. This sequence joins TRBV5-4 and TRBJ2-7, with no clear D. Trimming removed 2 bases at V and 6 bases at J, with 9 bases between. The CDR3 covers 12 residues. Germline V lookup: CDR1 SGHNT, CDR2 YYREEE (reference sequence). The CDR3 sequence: CASSFRPGEQYF. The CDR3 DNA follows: TGTGCCAGCAGCTTTCGACCCGGCGAGCAGTACTTC.

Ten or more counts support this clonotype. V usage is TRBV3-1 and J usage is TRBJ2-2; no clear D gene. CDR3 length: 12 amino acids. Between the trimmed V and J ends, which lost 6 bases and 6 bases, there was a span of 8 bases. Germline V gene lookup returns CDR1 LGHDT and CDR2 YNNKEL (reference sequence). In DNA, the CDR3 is TGTGCCAGCAGTCCTTTGTCCGGGGAGCTGTTTTTT. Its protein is CASSPLSGELFF.

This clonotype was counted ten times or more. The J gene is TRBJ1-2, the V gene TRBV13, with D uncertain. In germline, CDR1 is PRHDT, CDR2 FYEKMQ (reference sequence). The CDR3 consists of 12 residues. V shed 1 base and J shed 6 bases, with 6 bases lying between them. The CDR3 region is CASSLDWDGYTF. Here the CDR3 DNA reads TGTGCCAGCAGCTTAGATTGGGATGGCTACACCTTC.

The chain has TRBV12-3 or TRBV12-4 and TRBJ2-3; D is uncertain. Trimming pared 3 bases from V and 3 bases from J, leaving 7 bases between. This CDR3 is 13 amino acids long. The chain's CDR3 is CASSFPLTDTQYF. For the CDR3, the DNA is TGTGCCAGCAGTTTCCCCCTTACAGATACGCAGTATTTT.

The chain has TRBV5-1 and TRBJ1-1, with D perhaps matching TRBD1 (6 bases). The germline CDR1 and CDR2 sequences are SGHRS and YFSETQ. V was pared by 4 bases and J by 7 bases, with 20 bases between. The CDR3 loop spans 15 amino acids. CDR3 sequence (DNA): TGCGCCAGCAGCCTGAGAGATCTTGGGACAAATGAAGCTTTCTTT. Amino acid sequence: CASSLRDLGTNEAFF.

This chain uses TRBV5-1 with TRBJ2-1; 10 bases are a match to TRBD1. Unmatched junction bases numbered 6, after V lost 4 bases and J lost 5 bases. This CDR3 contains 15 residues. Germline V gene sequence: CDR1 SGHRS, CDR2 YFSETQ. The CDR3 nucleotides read TGCGCCAGCAGCCCCGGGACAGGGGTACACAATGAGCAGTTCTTC. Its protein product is CASSPGTGVHNEQFF.

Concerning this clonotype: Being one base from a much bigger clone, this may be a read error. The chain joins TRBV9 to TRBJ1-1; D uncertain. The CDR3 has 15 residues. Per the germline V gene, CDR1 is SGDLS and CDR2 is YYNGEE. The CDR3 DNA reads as TGTGCCAGCAGCGTACTCTCCGGGCTGAACACTGAAGCTTTATTT. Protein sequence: CASSVLSGLNTEALF.

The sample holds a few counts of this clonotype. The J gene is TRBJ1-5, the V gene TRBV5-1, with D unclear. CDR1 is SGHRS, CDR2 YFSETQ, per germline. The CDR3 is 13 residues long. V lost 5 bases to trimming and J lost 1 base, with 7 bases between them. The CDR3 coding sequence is TGCGCCAGCAGATCCGACAGCAATCAGCCCCAGCATTTT. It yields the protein CASRSDSNQPQHF.

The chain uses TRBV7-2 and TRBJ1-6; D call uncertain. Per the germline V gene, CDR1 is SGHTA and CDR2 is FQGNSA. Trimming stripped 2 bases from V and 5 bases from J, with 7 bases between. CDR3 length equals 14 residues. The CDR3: CASSLLKDNSPLHF. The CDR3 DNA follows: TGTGCCAGCAGCTTACTTAAGGATAATTCACCCCTCCACTTT.